These 15 T cell receptor beta chains originate from one sample sequenced in a study of cytomegalovirus exposure and HLA in healthy donors. The PCR contained 60 Vbeta and 13 Jbeta primers. TCRdb's table, derived via immunoSEQ multiplex PCR, lists solely in-frame clones and lacks some. The sample shows 100,000 to 150,000 clones, about 74% of them seen only once. The material sequenced was PBMCs. The receptors come from a woman aged 45-65 years in good health and CMV-seropositive.

The chain couples TRBV9 to TRBJ2-7, with 11 positions matching TRBD1. The germline gives CDR1 SGDLS, CDR2 YYNGEE. The CDR3 consists of 14 residues. Unmatched junction bases numbered 6, after V lost 3 bases and J lost 7 bases. CDR3 protein: CASSAGQGAGEQYF. The DNA for the CDR3 is TGTGCCAGCAGCGCAGGACAGGGGGCAGGGGAGCAGTACTTC.

There are a few counts of this clone. The genes are TRBV19 and TRBJ1-6; 8 bases map to TRBD1. CDR1 and CDR2 from the germline V gene are LNHDA and SQIVND (reference sequence). This CDR3 region has 15 residues. V gave up 7 bases and J gave up 10 bases; unmatched junction bases: 12. The CDR3 spells CASTPFPGGQSPLHF. CDR3 coding DNA: TGTGCCAGTACCCCCTTCCCAGGGGGCCAATCACCCCTCCACTTT.

This clone turned up a few times. The V call is TRBV10-1, the J call TRBJ1-1; D perhaps matches TRBD1 (6 bases). The CDR3 contains 16 residues. The V gene lost 1 base and the J gene lost 0 bases, with 12 bases spanning the gap. Germline lookup yields CDR1 WNHNN and CDR2 SYGVQD (reference sequence). CDR3 region: CASSEFRGGMNTEAFF. The CDR3 nucleotides are TGCGCCAGCAGTGAGTTCAGGGGTGGCATGAACACTGAAGCTTTCTTT.

This chain links TRBV6-5 with TRBJ2-5; 7 nucleotides align to TRBD1. This CDR3 has 14 amino acids. Germline CDR1 MNHEY, CDR2 SVGAGI. V shed 6 bases, J shed 4 bases, and the junction held 8 bases outside the gene matches. In DNA form, the CDR3 reads TGTGCCAGCAGCCGGGACAGATTTTCAGAGACCCAGTACTTC. It encodes CASSRDRFSETQYF.

This chain joins TRBV28 and TRBJ2-3; TRBD1 aligns across 8 bases. V shed 6 bases, J shed 4 bases, and the junction held 6 bases outside the gene matches. CDR1 is MDHEN, CDR2 SYDVKM, per germline. The CDR3 has 14 residues. This chain's CDR3 is CASRPGQGPDTQYF. Written as DNA, the CDR3 is TGTGCCAGCAGACCAGGACAGGGTCCAGATACGCAGTATTTT.

The V gene is TRBV10-3, the J gene TRBJ1-2; TRBD1 aligns across 8 bases. In germline, CDR1 is ENHRY, CDR2 SYGVKD. The CDR3 length is 17 residues. V lost 0 bases and J lost 4; bases outside the gene matches: 10. CDR3 in DNA: TGTGCCATCAGTGAGTCTACAGGGACAGGCCGTGGCTATGGCTACACCTTC. Its translation: CAISESTGTGRGYGYTF.

Only one count was recorded for this clone. This sequence joins TRBV7-9 and TRBJ2-6; no clear D. Trimming took off 11 bases at V and 4 bases at J, with 15 bases between the two ends. Germline V gene lookup returns CDR1 SEHNR and CDR2 FQNEAQ (reference sequence). The CDR3 consists of 14 residues. This CDR3 reads CAPTRGAGANVLTF. The CDR3 DNA reads as TGTGCCCCCACCCGAGGCGCCGGGGCCAACGTCCTGACTTTC.

This rearrangement joins TRBV10-1 to TRBJ2-5, with TRBD1 matching 9 bases. Germline assignment: CDR1 WNHNN and CDR2 SYGVQD (reference sequence). Unmatched junction bases numbered 6, after V lost 2 bases and J lost 5 bases. The CDR3 totals 15 residues. The CDR3 here is CASSEGGTGPETQYF. The CDR3 nucleotides are TGCGCCAGCAGTGAGGGGGGGACAGGGCCGGAGACCCAGTACTTC.

Comment on this clone: Germline is not matched at one junction end, which may reflect a read error. This specimen includes other DNA sequences encoding the same CDR3. The chain employs TRBV5-6 and TRBJ2-7; 7 positions match TRBD1. Germline CDR1 is SGHDT and CDR2 is YYEEEE. The CDR3 sequence is 16 residues long. This CDR3 is CASSPLTRGSSYEQYF. CDR3 coding DNA: TGCGCCAGCAGTCCTCTAACCAGGGGGAGCTCCTACGAGCAGTACTTC.

J is TRBJ2-3 and V is TRBV25-1; TRBD1 matches at 7 bases. With V trimmed by 6 bases and J by 1 base, 7 bases remained unmatched. The germline V gene encodes CDR1 MGHDK and CDR2 SYGVNS. There are 15 residues in the CDR3. For the CDR3, the DNA is TGTGCCAGCAGCAACTACAGGGGCGGCACAGATACGCAGTATTTT. Translating it yields CASSNYRGGTDTQYF.

This sequence joins TRBV2 and TRBJ2-7; 11 bases line up with TRBD1. V lost 6 bases to trimming and J lost 2 bases; unmatched junction nucleotides: 3. CDR3 length equals 14 residues. Germline-derived CDR1 and CDR2 are SNHLY and FYNNEI. Here the CDR3 reads CASSLGQGAYEQYF. The CDR3, as DNA: TGTGCCAGCAGCCTGGGACAGGGGGCCTACGAGCAGTACTTC.

This clone was seen just once. The chain employs TRBV6-5 and TRBJ1-1, with TRBD1 as a possible D gene (6 bases). Germline values: CDR1 MNHEY, CDR2 SVGAGI. The CDR3 runs to 14 residues. Trimming pared 5 bases from V and 3 bases from J, leaving 13 bases between. The CDR3 nucleotides read TGTGCCAGCAGTGGCAGGGGATACTACACTGAAGCTTTCTTT. Translated, it gives CASSGRGYYTEAFF.

The chain uses TRBV9 and TRBJ1-1; 9 bases line up with TRBD1. The junction had 9 bases not matched to a gene; V was cut back by 4 bases and J by 5 bases. Germline lookup yields CDR1 SGDLS and CDR2 YYNGEE. This CDR3 has 15 amino acids. The DNA for the CDR3 is TGTGCCAGCAGCTCCTCGACAGGGGGGACGACTGAAGCTTTCTTT. It is translated as CASSSSTGGTTEAFF.

This clone occurred a few times. The V and J genes are TRBV25-1 and TRBJ2-2; D perhaps matches TRBD2 (5 bases). V lost 8 bases, J lost 6 bases, and 13 bases lay in between. CDR3 length: 13 amino acids. Germline CDR1 and CDR2: MGHDK and SYGVNS. CDR3 protein: CASRTGFSGELFF. CDR3 coding DNA: TGTGCCAGCCGGACGGGGTTTTCCGGGGAGCTGTTTTTT.

This chain uses TRBV6-1 with TRBJ2-3; D might be TRBD2 (5 bases). V gave up 5 bases and J gave up 2 bases, with 8 bases separating them. The germline CDR1 and CDR2 sequences are MNHNS and SASEGT. The CDR3 length is 13 residues. CDR3 nucleotide sequence: TGTGCCAGCAGTCCCCGGGACACAGATACGCAGTATTTT. Encoded protein: CASSPRDTDTQYF.